This TCR beta chain was documented in a study of shared clonotypes between healthy human individuals. General study findings and limits: Naive subsets usually exceeded memory subsets in estimated richness.

Clones were read by immunoSEQ multiplex PCR, and TCRdb kept only the in-frame ones, dropping some. The repertoire has over a million clones, about three quarters of them found once; the top ten carry about 1.4%. On this clone itself: The antigen remains undetermined.

This CDR3 is built from 16 residues. The V segment lost 0 bases and the J segment 5 bases; nucleotides outside the gene matches: 7. Looked up from germline, CDR1 is SGHTA and CDR2 is FQGNSA. V and J are TRBV7-2 and TRBJ2-3; TRBD2 matches at 8 bases. The TCR originated in a man between 18 and 35 years old in good health. The sample comprised memory CD4+ T cells sorted from blood. Subset indicated: CD45RA-negative fraction. The DNA for the CDR3 is TGTGCCAGCAGCTTAGCGTCGGGGCTAGCGGGAGATACGCAGTATTTT. As protein: CASSLASGLAGDTQYF.